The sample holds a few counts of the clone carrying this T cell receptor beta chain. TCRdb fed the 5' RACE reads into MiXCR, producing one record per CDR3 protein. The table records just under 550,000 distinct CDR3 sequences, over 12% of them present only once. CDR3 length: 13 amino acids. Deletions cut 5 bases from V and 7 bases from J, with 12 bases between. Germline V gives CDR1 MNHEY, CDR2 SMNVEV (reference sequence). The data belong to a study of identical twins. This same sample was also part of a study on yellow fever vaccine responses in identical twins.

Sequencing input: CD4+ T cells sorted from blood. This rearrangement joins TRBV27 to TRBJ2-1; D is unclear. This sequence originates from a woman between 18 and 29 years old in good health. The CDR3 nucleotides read TGTGCCAGCAGTGCCCCCCCGAAAAATGAGCAGTTCTTC. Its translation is CASSAPPKNEQFF.